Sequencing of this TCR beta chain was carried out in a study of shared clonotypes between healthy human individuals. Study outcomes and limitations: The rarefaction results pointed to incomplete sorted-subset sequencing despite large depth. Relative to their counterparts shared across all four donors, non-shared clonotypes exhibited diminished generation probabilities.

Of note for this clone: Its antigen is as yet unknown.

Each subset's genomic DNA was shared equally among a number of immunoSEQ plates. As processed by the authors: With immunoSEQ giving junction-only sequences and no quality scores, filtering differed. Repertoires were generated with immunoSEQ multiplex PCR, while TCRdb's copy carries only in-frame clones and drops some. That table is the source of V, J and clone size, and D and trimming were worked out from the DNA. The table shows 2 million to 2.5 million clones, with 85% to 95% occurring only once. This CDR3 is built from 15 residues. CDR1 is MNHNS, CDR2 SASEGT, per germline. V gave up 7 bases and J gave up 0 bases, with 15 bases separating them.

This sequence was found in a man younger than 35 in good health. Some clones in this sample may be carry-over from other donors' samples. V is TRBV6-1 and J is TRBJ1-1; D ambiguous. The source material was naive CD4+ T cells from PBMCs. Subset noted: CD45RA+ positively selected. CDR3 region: CASTLGRRMNTEAFF. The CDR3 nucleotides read TGTGCCAGCACCCTCGGACGCAGGATGAACACTGAAGCTTTCTTT.